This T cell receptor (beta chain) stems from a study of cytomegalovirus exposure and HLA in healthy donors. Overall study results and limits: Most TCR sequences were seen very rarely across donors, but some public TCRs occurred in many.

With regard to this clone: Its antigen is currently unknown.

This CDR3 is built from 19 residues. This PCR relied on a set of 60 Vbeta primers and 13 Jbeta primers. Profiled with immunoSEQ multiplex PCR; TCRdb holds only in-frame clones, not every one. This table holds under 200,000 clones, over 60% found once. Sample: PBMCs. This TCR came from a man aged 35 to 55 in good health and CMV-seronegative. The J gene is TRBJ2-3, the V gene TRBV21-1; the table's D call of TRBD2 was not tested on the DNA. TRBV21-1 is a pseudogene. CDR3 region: CASSNLPLFTEPSTDTQYF. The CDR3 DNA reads TGTGCCAGCAGCAATCTGCCCCTTTTTACGGAGCCGAGCACAGATACGCAGTATTTT.